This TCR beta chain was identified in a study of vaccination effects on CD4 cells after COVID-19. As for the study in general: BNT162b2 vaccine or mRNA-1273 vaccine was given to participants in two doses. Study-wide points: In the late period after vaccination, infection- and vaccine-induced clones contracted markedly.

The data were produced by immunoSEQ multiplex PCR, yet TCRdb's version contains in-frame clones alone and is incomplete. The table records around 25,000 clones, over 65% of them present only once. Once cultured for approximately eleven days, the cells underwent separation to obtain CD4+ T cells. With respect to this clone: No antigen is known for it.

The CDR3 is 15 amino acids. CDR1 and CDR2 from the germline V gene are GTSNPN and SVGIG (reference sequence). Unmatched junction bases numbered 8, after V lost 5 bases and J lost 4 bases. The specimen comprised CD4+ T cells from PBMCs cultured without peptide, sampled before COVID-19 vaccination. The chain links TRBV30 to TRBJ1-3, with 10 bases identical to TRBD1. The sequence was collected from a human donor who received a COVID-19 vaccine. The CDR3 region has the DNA TGTGCCTGGGCCCTGGGGACAGGGGCCGGAAACACCATATATTTT. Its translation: CAWALGTGAGNTIYF. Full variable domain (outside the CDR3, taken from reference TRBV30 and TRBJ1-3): SQTIHQWPATLVQPVGSPLSLECTVEGTSNPNLYWYRQAAGRGLQLLFYSVGIGQISSEVPQNLSASRPQDRQFILSSKKLLLSDSGFYLCAWALGTGAGNTIYFGEGSWLTVV.